A selection of T cell receptor beta chains follows, all from one sample in a study of graft-versus-host responses after intestinal transplantation. Data came from immunoSEQ multiplex PCR; TCRdb stores just in-frame clones and leaves some out. The data show about 23,000 clones, roughly nine tenths seen once. This specimen was PBMCs, taken around 38 days after intestinal transplant. The source of these receptors is a human patient who received an intestinal transplant, so some T cells may come from the graft donor. Each CDR3 is given with its conserved first and last residue. A D gene is named only where the DNA matches it firmly. Some rows mark clone size as missing; the rest say once, few, many or name a class of expanded clone.

v_gene,abundance,j_gene,d_gene,CDR3aa,CDR3nt
TRBV29-1,NA,TRBJ2-3,TRBD2,CSVFSGQRGTF,TGCAGCGTATTCTCCGGCCAGCGGGGAACTTTT
TRBV27,NA,TRBJ2-7,TRBD1,CASSPGQGDYEQYF,TGTGCCAGCAGTCCGGGACAGGGGGACTACGAGCAGTACTTC
TRBV5-6,NA,TRBJ2-7,NA,CASSLVGSTYEQYF,TGTGCCAGCAGCTTGGTTGGATCGACATACGAGCAGTACTTC
TRBV9,NA,TRBJ2-6,NA,CASSAAKSSGANVLTF,TGTGCCAGCAGCGCCGCAAAGAGCTCTGGGGCCAACGTCCTGACTTTC
TRBV27,NA,TRBJ2-7,NA,CASSLGGEQYF,TGTGCCAGCAGTTTAGGGGGCGAGCAGTACTTC
TRBV10-3,NA,TRBJ2-1,TRBD2,CAIRRETSGNEQFF,TGTGCCATCAGGAGGGAAACTAGCGGAAATGAGCAGTTCTTC
TRBV7-9,NA,TRBJ2-5,NA,CASSPRQANQETQYF,TGTGCCAGCAGCCCGCGACAGGCGAACCAAGAGACCCAGTACTTC
TRBV6-6,NA,TRBJ2-4,NA,CASSWDIPLAKNIQYF,TGTGCCAGCAGTTGGGACATCCCACTAGCCAAAAACATTCAGTACTTC
TRBV27,NA,TRBJ2-5,TRBD2,CASRLAGGPWETQYF,TGTGCCAGCAGACTAGCGGGAGGGCCTTGGGAGACCCAGTACTTC
TRBV5-1,NA,TRBJ2-5,TRBD2,CASSFRTSGRVGAQETQYF,TGCGCCAGCAGCTTCCGGACTAGCGGGAGGGTAGGGGCCCAAGAGACCCAGTACTTC
TRBV4-3,NA,TRBJ2-1,TRBD2,CASSKAGLAGGYEQFF,TGCGCCAGCAGCAAAGCGGGACTAGCGGGAGGATATGAGCAGTTCTTC
TRBV29-1,NA,TRBJ2-7,NA,CSVGTREPSLGYEQYF,TGCAGCGTTGGGACCAGGGAGCCCAGCCTGGGCTACGAGCAGTACTTC
TRBV7-2,NA,TRBJ2-3,NA,CASSRLGLERADTQYF,TGTGCCAGCAGCCGACTAGGACTTGAAAGGGCAGATACGCAGTATTTT
TRBV5-1,NA,TRBJ2-7,NA,CASSGLAAYEQYF,TGCGCCAGCAGCGGGTTAGCGGCCTACGAGCAGTACTTC
TRBV6-5,NA,TRBJ2-3,NA,CASSYLDTPDTQYF,TGTGCCAGCAGTTACTTGGATACACCAGATACGCAGTATTTT
TRBV28,once,TRBJ2-7,NA,CASSLCVAGALSYEQYF,TGTGCCAGCAGTTTATGTGTGGCTGGGGCCCTCTCCTACGAGCAGTACTTC
TRBV7-7,NA,TRBJ1-5,NA,CASSLEGLTEGNQPQHF,TGTGCCAGCAGCTTAGAGGGGCTGACAGAGGGTAATCAGCCCCAGCATTTT
TRBV7-2,NA,TRBJ2-5,TRBD2,CASSLRLLAGGQETQYF,TGTGCCAGCAGCTTACGACTTCTAGCGGGAGGCCAAGAGACCCAGTACTTC
TRBV27,NA,TRBJ2-1,NA,CASSLIPSRVYNEQFF,TGTGCCAGCAGTTTGATACCTAGCAGAGTCTACAATGAGCAGTTCTTC
TRBV5-4,NA,TRBJ2-1,TRBD2,CASSPRLAGARSYNEQFF,TGTGCCAGCAGCCCTCGCCTAGCGGGAGCCCGCTCCTACAATGAGCAGTTCTTC
TRBV6-1,NA,TRBJ2-3,NA,CATKGKGRFTDTQYF,TGTGCCACTAAGGGGAAGGGCAGATTCACAGATACGCAGTATTTT
TRBV27,NA,TRBJ2-7,TRBD2,CASSFSPTSGNPYEQYF,TGTGCCAGCAGTTTTTCCCCGACTAGCGGGAATCCCTACGAGCAGTACTTC
TRBV5-1,once,TRBJ2-7,TRBD1,CASSSGGYEQYF,TGCGCCAGCAGCTCAGGGGGCTACGAGCAGTACTTC
TRBV5-1,NA,TRBJ2-1,NA,CASRPQLTQYNEQFF,TGCGCCAGCAGGCCCCAGCTAACCCAATACAATGAGCAGTTCTTC
TRBV7-6,NA,TRBJ2-7,NA,CASSLIGPRATEKQYF,TGTGCCAGCAGCTTAATAGGGCCCAGGGCCACTGAAAAGCAGTACTTC
TRBV27,NA,TRBJ2-6,NA,CASSLNSGSGANVLTF,TGTGCCAGCAGTTTAAATTCTGGATCTGGGGCCAACGTCCTGACTTTC
TRBV19,NA,TRBJ1-1,NA,CASRVEAKRDLQALREAFF,TGTGCCAGTAGGGTAGAGGCGAAAAGGGATCTTCAAGCTTTACGTGAAGCTTTCTTT
TRBV7-7,NA,TRBJ2-1,NA,CASSLRLVSDNEQFF,TGTGCCAGCAGCTTAAGGCTAGTGAGTGACAATGAGCAGTTCTTC
TRBV4-1,NA,TRBJ1-5,NA,CASSPRGASNQPQHF,TGCGCCAGCAGCCCGCGGGGGGCTAGCAATCAGCCCCAGCATTTT
TRBV13,NA,TRBJ1-2,NA,CASSPSYTF,TGTGCCAGCAGCCCCTCCTACACCTTC
TRBV15,NA,TRBJ2-5,NA,CATSLFGSDGETQYF,TGTGCCACCAGTCTGTTCGGGAGTGATGGGGAGACCCAGTACTTC
TRBV5-1,NA,TRBJ1-2,NA,CASSPGHLNYGYTF,TGCGCCAGCAGCCCGGGACACCTTAACTATGGCTACACCTTC
TRBV6-4,NA,TRBJ2-1,TRBD2,CASSDRRGSRWNEQFF,TGTGCCAGCAGTGACCGTCGCGGGAGTAGGTGGAATGAGCAGTTCTTC
TRBV6-6,NA,TRBJ1-4,NA,CASSSGFNEKLFF,TGTGCCAGCAGTTCTGGGTTTAATGAAAAACTGTTTTTT
TRBV14,NA,TRBJ1-4,NA,CASSQDMQLNEKLFF,TGTGCCAGCAGCCAAGATATGCAGTTAAATGAAAAACTGTTTTTT